These 26 T cell receptor beta chains originate from one sample sequenced in a study of T-cell memory formation after mild COVID-19. TCRdb re-called the 5' RACE reads through MiXCR, storing one row per CDR3 protein. This sample yields 100,000 to 150,000 distinct CDR3 sequences, of which about 16% are seen a single time; approximately 13% belongs to the top ten. Sequenced: PBMCs or a T cell subset sorted from them (not recorded which). The receptors shown here come from an adult woman who had mild COVID-19 (a few samples of this study predate the infection). Cell type and time point are not known.

The rearrangement uses TRBV6-6 and TRBJ1-3; weak D call: TRBD1 (5 bases). CDR1 MNHNY and CDR2 SVGAGI come from the germline V gene (reference sequence). The CDR3 runs to 15 residues. V lost 2 bases, J lost 0 bases, and 8 bases lay in between. The CDR3 nucleotides read TGTGCCAGCAGTTACACAGGCACCTCTGGAAACACCATATATTTT. Encoded protein: CASSYTGTSGNTIYF.

V and J are TRBV30 and TRBJ2-5, with 12 bases lining up with TRBD2. The CDR3 is made up of 14 amino acids. The J segment lost 4 bases and the V segment lost 2 bases, leaving 2 bases of the junction unmatched. Germline CDR1 reads GTSNPN; CDR2 reads SVGIG (reference sequence). The CDR3 region has the DNA TGTGCCTGGAGTTCGGGACTAGCGGGAGAGACCCAGTACTTC. Protein product: CAWSSGLAGETQYF.

The genes are TRBV24-1 and TRBJ2-5, with D perhaps TRBD2 (5 bases). There are 13 residues in the CDR3. V was clipped by 4 bases and J by 5 bases, with 10 bases between them. Germline values: CDR1 KGHDR, CDR2 SFDVKD. CDR3 nucleotide sequence: TGTGCCACCAGTGACAGGAGGAGGGAGACCCAGTACTTC. It is translated as CATSDRRRETQYF.

J is TRBJ1-1 and V is TRBV5-5, with 7 bases aligning to TRBD1. Per the germline V gene, CDR1 is SGHKS and CDR2 is YYEKEE (reference sequence). CDR3 size: 14 residues. The V gene end was trimmed by 4 bases and the J gene end by 5 bases; junction bases not matched to a gene: 8. The CDR3 here is CASSLGGGETEAFF. The CDR3 bases are TGTGCCAGCAGCCTAGGGGGCGGCGAGACTGAAGCTTTCTTT. Complete variable domain (other parts from reference TRBV5-5 and TRBJ1-1): DAGVTQSPTHLIKTRGQQVTLRCSPISGHKSVSWYQQVLGQGPQFIFQYYEKEERGRGNFPDRFSARQFPNYSSELNVNALLLGDSALYLCASSLGGGETEAFFGQGTRLTVV.

In its sample, this clonotype was seen many times. The V call is TRBV9, the J call TRBJ1-2; D is uncertain. Germline V CDR1 and CDR2: SGDLS, YYNGEE. Trimming left V 4 bases short and J 4 bases short, with 8 bases between. This CDR3 contains 12 residues. DNA of the CDR3: TGTGCCAGCAGCTCCCGCTCCTATGGCTACACCTTC. This translates into CASSSRSYGYTF.

This clonotype has a handful of counts. The rearrangement uses TRBV12-3 or TRBV12-4 and TRBJ2-7, with 10 bases lining up with TRBD1. After removal of 4 bases from V and 4 bases from J, the junction contained 1 base not matched to a gene. The CDR3 contains 13 residues. CDR3 residues: CASSWDRGYEQYF. The DNA of the CDR3 is TGTGCCAGCAGTTGGGACAGGGGTTACGAGCAGTACTTC.

This clonotype turned up a few times. V and J are TRBV9 and TRBJ2-1; D gene ambiguous. Per germline, CDR1 SGDLS and CDR2 YYNGEE. This CDR3 has 16 residues. V gave up 0 bases and J gave up 0 bases, with 10 bases separating them. CDR3 coding DNA: TGTGCCAGCAGCGTAGCGGGCTCGGGCTCCTACAATGAGCAGTTCTTC. Protein sequence: CASSVAGSGSYNEQFF.

The chain has TRBV5-1 and TRBJ1-5; D may be TRBD1 (6 bases). V lost 4 bases to trimming and J lost 7 bases, with 15 bases between them. The CDR3 consists of 14 residues. Per germline, CDR1 SGHRS and CDR2 YFSETQ. The CDR3 coding sequence is TGCGCCAGCAGCCTCGAGGGGGGCGGCCAGCCCCAGCATTTT. This sequence encodes CASSLEGGGQPQHF.

The sample holds a few counts of this clonotype. This rearrangement joins TRBV20-1 to TRBJ2-7, with 8 bases aligning to TRBD2. The CDR3 loop spans 13 amino acids. CDR1 and CDR2 (germline): DFQATT, SNEGSKA (reference sequence). This CDR3 reads CGTRGSSSYEQYF. For the CDR3, the DNA is TGCGGGACTAGAGGATCCAGCTCCTACGAGCAGTACTTC.

This clonotype was detected only a few times. The chain is built from TRBV5-4 and TRBJ2-1; TRBD2 aligns across 11 bases. The CDR3 spans 15 residues. CDR1 is SGHNT and CDR2 is YYREEE in the germline V gene (reference sequence). V trimming: 4 bases; J trimming: 2 bases; junction bases outside the gene matches: 2. CDR3 region: CASSVSGGAYNEQFF. In DNA, the CDR3 is TGTGCCAGCAGCGTTAGCGGGGGGGCCTACAATGAGCAGTTCTTC.

The chain links TRBV7-6 to TRBJ1-4; tentative D call: TRBD1 (5 bases). This CDR3 comprises 14 residues. The germline V gene encodes CDR1 SGHVS and CDR2 FNYEAQ. Trimming left V 3 bases short and J 1 base short, with 6 bases between. CDR3 amino acids: CASSFQGTNEKLFF. In nucleotides, the CDR3 is TGTGCCAGCAGCTTTCAGGGAACTAATGAAAAACTGTTTTTT.

This clonotype was counted a few times. CDR3 sequence reads: CASSLERMYAGYTF. In DNA form, the CDR3 reads TGTGCCAGCAGCTTAGAACGGATGTATGCTGGCTACACCTTC. The rearrangement joins TRBV7-8 to TRBJ1-2; D remains ambiguous. V gave up 1 base and J gave up 7 bases, with 13 bases separating them. Looked up from germline, CDR1 is SGHVS and CDR2 is FQNEAQ. The CDR3 has 14 amino acids.

The CDR3: CASSPRGGGADTQYF. The CDR3 DNA reads as TGTGCCAGCAGCCCCCGGGGTGGCGGGGCAGATACGCAGTATTTT. The chain carries TRBV7-8 and TRBJ2-3; the D gene is possibly TRBD2 (6 bases). Germline V lookup: CDR1 SGHVS, CDR2 FQNEAQ. With 5 bases removed from V and 4 bases from J, the gap between germline ends came to 16 bases. The CDR3 is 15 residues long.

The chain employs TRBV29-1 and TRBJ2-7, with 9 nucleotides matching TRBD1. After removal of 4 bases from V and 9 bases from J, the junction contained 16 bases not matched to a gene. CDR1 is SQVTM and CDR2 is ANQGSEA in the germline V gene. This CDR3 region has 15 residues. The CDR3 nucleotides read TGCAGCGTTGCGATCGGCGATACAGGGGGCAGGGGGCAGTACTTC. Encoded protein: CSVAIGDTGGRGQYF.

The chain employs TRBV5-6 and TRBJ2-1, with 7 bases lining up with TRBD2. There are 14 residues in the CDR3. Trimming cost V 2 bases and J 8 bases; bases outside gene matches: 7. Germline-derived CDR1 and CDR2 are SGHDT and YYEEEE. DNA for the CDR3: TGTGCCAGCAGCTTTCCGGGAGGTGTGGATGAGCAGTTCTTC. This translates into CASSFPGGVDEQFF.

The chain couples TRBV4-2 to TRBJ2-1, with a tentative D call TRBD2 (6 bases). The length of the CDR3 is 14 residues. The V gene's germline CDR1 is LGHNA and CDR2 YNFKEQ. V gave up 5 bases and J gave up 5 bases, with 13 bases separating them. CDR3 DNA: TGTGCCAGCAGCGGGCTAGCGCGCCACAATGAGCAGTTCTTC. Amino acid sequence: CASSGLARHNEQFF.

This chain connects TRBV24-1 to TRBJ2-2; D gene ambiguous. Trimming removed 10 bases from V and 3 bases from J, with 14 bases in between. The CDR3 extends over 14 amino acids. The germline V gene encodes CDR1 KGHDR and CDR2 SFDVKD. CDR3 residues: CATRGDGDTGELFF. CDR3 bases: TGTGCCACAAGAGGCGATGGGGACACCGGGGAGCTGTTTTTT.

The chain couples TRBV5-1 to TRBJ2-6; D perhaps matches TRBD1 (5 bases). Per germline, CDR1 SGHRS and CDR2 YFSETQ. Trimming removed 7 bases from V and 0 bases from J, with 11 bases in between. This CDR3 comprises 15 residues. CDR3 sequence reads: CASSVQGSGANVLTF. DNA for the CDR3: TGCGCCAGCTCAGTTCAGGGCTCTGGGGCCAACGTCCTGACTTTC.

The sample holds a few counts of this clonotype. The chain carries TRBV5-1 and TRBJ2-2; no reliable D call. The CDR3 is 15 amino acids. V lost 4 bases and J lost 6, with 16 bases in between. Germline lookup yields CDR1 SGHRS and CDR2 YFSETQ. The CDR3: CASSTRASEPGELFF. CDR3 bases: TGCGCCAGCAGCACCCGGGCCTCAGAACCCGGGGAGCTGTTTTTT.

The chain employs TRBV5-1 and TRBJ2-7; 9 positions match TRBD2. This CDR3 contains 12 residues. Germline V lookup: CDR1 SGHRS, CDR2 YFSETQ. J lost 6 bases, V lost 4 bases, and 2 bases had no gene match. CDR3 sequence reads: CASSRTSVEQYF. The CDR3 region has the DNA TGCGCCAGCAGCCGGACTAGCGTCGAGCAGTACTTC.

There are a few counts of this clonotype. The rearrangement links TRBV7-8 to TRBJ2-6; D is undetermined. CDR3 length: 15 residues. With 1 base removed from V and 0 bases from J, the gap between germline ends came to 4 bases. CDR1 is SGHVS, CDR2 FQNEAQ, per germline. The CDR3, as DNA: TGTGCCAGCAGCTTAGAGTTCTCTGGGGCCAACGTCCTGACTTTC. This codes for CASSLEFSGANVLTF. Drawing the rest from reference TRBV7-8 and TRBJ2-6, the complete variable domain is GAGVSQSPRYKVAKRGQDVALRCDPISGHVSLFWYQQALGQGPEFLTYFQNEAQLDKSGLPSDRFFAERPEGSVSTLKIQRTQQEDSAVYLCASSLEFSGANVLTFGAGSRLTVL.

This sequence joins TRBV3-1 and TRBJ2-7, with D unclear. Germline CDR1 LGHDT, CDR2 YNNKEL (reference sequence). This CDR3 comprises 16 residues. Trimming stripped 1 base from V and 0 bases from J, with 13 bases between. This chain's CDR3 is CASSQGGPPSSYEQYF. For the CDR3, the DNA is TGTGCCAGCAGCCAAGGAGGACCCCCAAGCTCCTACGAGCAGTACTTC.

The chain links TRBV24-1 to TRBJ2-5; D perhaps matches TRBD2 (5 bases). Germline V gene sequence: CDR1 KGHDR, CDR2 SFDVKD. V lost 4 bases and J lost 5, with 10 bases in between. The CDR3 covers 13 residues. The CDR3 sequence is CATSEGWEETQYF. DNA for the CDR3: TGTGCCACCAGTGAAGGCTGGGAGGAGACCCAGTACTTC.

This clonotype appeared many times. The chain links TRBV4-2 to TRBJ2-5; TRBD2 agrees at 9 bases. The germline V gene has CDR1 LGHNA and CDR2 YNFKEQ. The CDR3 is 16 residues long. The V gene end was trimmed by 0 bases and the J gene end by 4 bases; junction bases not matched to a gene: 6. CDR3 DNA sequence: TGTGCCAGCAGCCAAGATTCGGCGGGAGGGCCAGAGACCCAGTACTTC. It translates to CASSQDSAGGPETQYF.

In this sample, this clonotype turned up a few times. The J gene is TRBJ2-1, the V gene TRBV6-2 or TRBV6-3, with 10 bases lining up with TRBD2. Per germline, CDR1 MNHEY and CDR2 SVGEGT. The CDR3 length is 15 residues. Trimming at V came to 7 bases and at J to 6 bases, leaving 9 bases not matched to a gene. DNA for the CDR3: TGTGCCAGCACCTCCTTTGGGACTAGCGTCAATGAGCAGTTCTTC. The encoded protein is CASTSFGTSVNEQFF.

This clonotype has more than one count but fewer than ten. CDR3 coding DNA: TGTGCCAGCAGTTTTCGGGTGCCTAGCGCCACCTACGAGCAGTACTTC. It encodes CASSFRVPSATYEQYF. The chain uses TRBV27 and TRBJ2-7; D perhaps matches TRBD2 (6 bases). Between the trimmed V and J ends, which lost 3 bases and 2 bases, there was a span of 17 bases. CDR1 MNHEY and CDR2 SMNVEV come from the germline V gene (reference sequence). CDR3 length: 16 residues.